These 3 T cell receptor beta chains were sequenced from one sample in a study of blood T cells in healthy people across ages. With a J-beta primer mix and a sample-barcoded 5' primer, a second PCR ran 7 to 11 cycles. TCRdb fed the 5' RACE reads into MiXCR, producing one record per CDR3 protein. The repertoire has 760,000 or so distinct CDR3 sequences, 20% to 25% of them found once; the top ten carry more than 8%. These sequences were also reported in another study, on T cells of mothers and their children.

Material for sequencing was blood. These TCRs come from a boy under 18 in good health.

This chain links TRBV6-1 with TRBJ2-1, with D perhaps matching TRBD1 or TRBD2 (5 bases each). Germline values: CDR1 MNHNS, CDR2 SASEGT. V lost 4 bases and J lost 2, with 12 bases in between. CDR3 length equals 15 residues. CDR3 sequence reads: CASSVSQGAYNEQFF. CDR3 DNA sequence: TGTGCCAGCAGTGTAAGTCAGGGAGCCTACAATGAGCAGTTCTTC.

There are a few counts of this clonotype. The J gene is TRBJ1-2, the V gene TRBV10-3; TRBD1 is a possible D gene (5 bases). CDR3 length: 15 amino acids. Trimming stripped 3 bases from V and 0 bases from J, with 11 bases between. Germline CDR1 ENHRY, CDR2 SYGVKD. Here the CDR3 DNA reads TGTGCCATCAGTGAATCGGCAGGGCCTAACTATGGCTACACCTTC. Its protein is CAISESAGPNYGYTF.

The chain couples TRBV2 to TRBJ2-7, with D possibly matching TRBD1 (6 bases). Germline V gives CDR1 SNHLY, CDR2 FYNNEI. The CDR3 covers 13 residues. V was shortened by 6 bases and J by 4 bases, with 13 bases between the two germline ends. The DNA of the CDR3 is TGTGCCAGCAGAAATATTGGACAGTACGAGCAGTACTTC. It yields the protein CASRNIGQYEQYF.